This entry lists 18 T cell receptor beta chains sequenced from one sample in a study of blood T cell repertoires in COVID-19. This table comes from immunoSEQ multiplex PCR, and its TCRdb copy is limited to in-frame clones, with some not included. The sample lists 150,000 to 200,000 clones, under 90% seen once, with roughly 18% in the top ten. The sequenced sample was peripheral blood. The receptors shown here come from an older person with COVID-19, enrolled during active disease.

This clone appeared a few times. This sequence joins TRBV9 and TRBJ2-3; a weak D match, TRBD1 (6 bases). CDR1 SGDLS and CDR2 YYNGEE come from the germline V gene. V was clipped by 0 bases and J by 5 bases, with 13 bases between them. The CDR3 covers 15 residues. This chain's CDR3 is CASSVEQGLRDTQYF. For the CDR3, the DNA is TGTGCCAGCAGCGTAGAGCAGGGGCTGAGAGATACGCAGTATTTT.

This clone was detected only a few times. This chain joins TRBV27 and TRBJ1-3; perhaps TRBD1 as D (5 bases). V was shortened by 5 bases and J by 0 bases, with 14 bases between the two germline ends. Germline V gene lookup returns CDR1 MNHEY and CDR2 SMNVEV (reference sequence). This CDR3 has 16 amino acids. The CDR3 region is CASSVRRQYSGNTIYF. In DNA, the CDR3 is TGTGCCAGCAGTGTCAGGAGACAGTACTCTGGAAACACCATATATTTT.

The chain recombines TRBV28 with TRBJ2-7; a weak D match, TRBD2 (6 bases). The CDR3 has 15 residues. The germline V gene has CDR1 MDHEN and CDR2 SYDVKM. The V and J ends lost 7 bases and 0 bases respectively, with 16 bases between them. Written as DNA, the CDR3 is TGTGCCAGCACCTGGGCGGGGCGCAGCTCCTACGAGCAGTACTTC. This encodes CASTWAGRSSYEQYF. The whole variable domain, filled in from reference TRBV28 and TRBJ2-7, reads DVKVTQSSRYLVKRTGEKVFLECVQDMDHENMFWYRQDPGLGLRLIYFSYDVKMKEKGDIPEGYSVSREKKERFSLILESASTNQTSMYLCASTWAGRSSYEQYFGPGTRLTVT.

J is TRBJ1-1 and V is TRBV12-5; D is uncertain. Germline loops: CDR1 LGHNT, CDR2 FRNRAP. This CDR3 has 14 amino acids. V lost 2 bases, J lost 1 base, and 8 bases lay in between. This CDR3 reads CASGLTAKNTEAFF. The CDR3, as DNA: TGTGCTAGTGGTTTGACTGCGAAGAACACTGAAGCTTTCTTT.

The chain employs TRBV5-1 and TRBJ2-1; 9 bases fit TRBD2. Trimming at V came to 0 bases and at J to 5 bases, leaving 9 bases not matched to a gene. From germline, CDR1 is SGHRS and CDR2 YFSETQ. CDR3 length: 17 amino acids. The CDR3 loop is CASSLAIRTSVHNEQFF. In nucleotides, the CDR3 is TGCGCCAGCAGCTTGGCCATCCGGACTAGCGTGCACAATGAGCAGTTCTTC.

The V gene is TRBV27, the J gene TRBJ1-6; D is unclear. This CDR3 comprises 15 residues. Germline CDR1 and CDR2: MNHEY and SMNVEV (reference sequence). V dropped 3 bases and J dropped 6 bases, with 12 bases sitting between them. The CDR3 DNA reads TGTGCCAGCAGTTTTAACAGCTTCAGTAATTCACCCCTCCACTTT. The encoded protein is CASSFNSFSNSPLHF.

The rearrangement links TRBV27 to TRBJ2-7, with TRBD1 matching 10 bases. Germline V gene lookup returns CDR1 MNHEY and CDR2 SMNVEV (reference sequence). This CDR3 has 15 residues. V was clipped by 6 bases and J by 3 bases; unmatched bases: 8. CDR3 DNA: TGTGCCAGCAGACAATGGGGACAGGGGATCTACGAGCAGTACTTC. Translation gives CASRQWGQGIYEQYF.

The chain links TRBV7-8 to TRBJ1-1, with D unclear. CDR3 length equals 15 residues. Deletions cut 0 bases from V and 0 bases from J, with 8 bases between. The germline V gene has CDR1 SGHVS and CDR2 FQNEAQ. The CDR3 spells CASSLAHGMNTEAFF. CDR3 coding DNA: TGTGCCAGCAGCTTAGCGCACGGGATGAACACTGAAGCTTTCTTT.

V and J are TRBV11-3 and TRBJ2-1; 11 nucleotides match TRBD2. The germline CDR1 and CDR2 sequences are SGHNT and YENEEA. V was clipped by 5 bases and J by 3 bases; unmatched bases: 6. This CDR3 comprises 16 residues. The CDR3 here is CASSHSGRVNYNEQFF. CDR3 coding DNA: TGTGCCAGCAGCCATAGCGGGAGGGTAAACTACAATGAGCAGTTCTTC.

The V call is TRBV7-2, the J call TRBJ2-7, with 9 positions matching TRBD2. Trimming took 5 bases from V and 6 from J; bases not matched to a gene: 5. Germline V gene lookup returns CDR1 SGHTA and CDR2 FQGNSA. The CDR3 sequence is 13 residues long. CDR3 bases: TGTGCCAGCAGCACTAGCGGGCCAAGCGAGCAGTACTTC. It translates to CASSTSGPSEQYF.

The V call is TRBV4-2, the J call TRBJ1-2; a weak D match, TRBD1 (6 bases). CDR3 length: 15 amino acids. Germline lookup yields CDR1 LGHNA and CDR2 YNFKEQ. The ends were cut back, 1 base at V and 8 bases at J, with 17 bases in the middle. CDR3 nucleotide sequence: TGTGCCAGCAGCCAAGGACAGGACGCGGCGTTAGGCTACACCTTC. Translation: CASSQGQDAALGYTF.

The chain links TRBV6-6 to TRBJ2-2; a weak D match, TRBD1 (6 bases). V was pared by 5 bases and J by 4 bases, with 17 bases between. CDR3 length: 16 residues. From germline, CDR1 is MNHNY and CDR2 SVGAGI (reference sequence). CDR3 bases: TGTGCCAGCAGTCGACAGGACGGGGTTGGCACCGGGGAGCTGTTTTTT. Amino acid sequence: CASSRQDGVGTGELFF.

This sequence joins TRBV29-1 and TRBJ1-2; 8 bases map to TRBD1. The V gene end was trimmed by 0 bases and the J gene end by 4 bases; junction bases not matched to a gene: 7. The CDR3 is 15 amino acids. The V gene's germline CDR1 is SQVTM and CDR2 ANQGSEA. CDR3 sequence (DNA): TGCAGCGTTGAAGATGGGGGACAGGAGCGCTATGGCTACACCTTC. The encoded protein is CSVEDGGQERYGYTF.

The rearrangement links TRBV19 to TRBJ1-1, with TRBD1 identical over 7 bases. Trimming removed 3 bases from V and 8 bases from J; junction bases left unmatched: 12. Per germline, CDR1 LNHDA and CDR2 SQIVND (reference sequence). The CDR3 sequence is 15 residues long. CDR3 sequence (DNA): TGTGCCAGTAGTATTGGCGAGGGGGCCCACAAAGAAGCTTTCTTT. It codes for CASSIGEGAHKEAFF.

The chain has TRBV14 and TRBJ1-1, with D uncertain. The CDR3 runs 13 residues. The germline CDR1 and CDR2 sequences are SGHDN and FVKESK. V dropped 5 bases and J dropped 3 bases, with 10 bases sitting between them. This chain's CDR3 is CASSYSLDTEAFF. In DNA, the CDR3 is TGTGCCAGCAGCTACAGCTTGGACACTGAAGCTTTCTTT.

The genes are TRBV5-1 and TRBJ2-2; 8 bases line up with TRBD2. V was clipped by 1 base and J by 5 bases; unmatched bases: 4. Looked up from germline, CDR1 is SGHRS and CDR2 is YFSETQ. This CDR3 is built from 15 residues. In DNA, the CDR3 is TGCGCCAGCAGCTTGACGGGAGGGAGAACCGGGGAGCTGTTTTTT. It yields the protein CASSLTGGRTGELFF. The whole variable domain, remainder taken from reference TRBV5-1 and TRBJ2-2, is KAGVTQTPRYLIKTRGQQVTLSCSPISGHRSVSWYQQTPGQGLQFLFEYFSETQRNKGNFPGRFSGRQFSNSRSEMNVSTLELGDSALYLCASSLTGGRTGELFFGEGSRLTVL.

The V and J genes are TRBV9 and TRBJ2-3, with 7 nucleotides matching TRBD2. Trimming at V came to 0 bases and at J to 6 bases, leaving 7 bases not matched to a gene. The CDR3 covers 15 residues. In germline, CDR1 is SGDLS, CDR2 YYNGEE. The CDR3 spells CASSVGGLPVDTQYF. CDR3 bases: TGTGCCAGCAGCGTAGGGGGACTACCGGTGGATACGCAGTATTTT.

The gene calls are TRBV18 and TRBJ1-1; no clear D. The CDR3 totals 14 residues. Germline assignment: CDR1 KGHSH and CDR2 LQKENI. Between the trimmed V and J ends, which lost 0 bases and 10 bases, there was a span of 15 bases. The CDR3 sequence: CASSPPKRNLGAFF. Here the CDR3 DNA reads TGTGCCAGCTCACCACCGAAGAGGAACCTTGGAGCTTTCTTT.